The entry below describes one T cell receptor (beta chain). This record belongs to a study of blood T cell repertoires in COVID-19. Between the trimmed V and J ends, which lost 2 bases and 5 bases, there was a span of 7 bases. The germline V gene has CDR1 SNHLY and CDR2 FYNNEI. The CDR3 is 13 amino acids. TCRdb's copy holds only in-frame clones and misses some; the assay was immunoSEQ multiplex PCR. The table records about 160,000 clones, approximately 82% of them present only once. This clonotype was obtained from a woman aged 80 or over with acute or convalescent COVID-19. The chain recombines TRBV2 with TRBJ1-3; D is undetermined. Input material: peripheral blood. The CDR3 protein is CASSENLRNTIYF. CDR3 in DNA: TGTGCCAGCAGTGAAAATCTAAGAAACACCATATATTTT.